These 32 T cell receptor beta chains were all obtained from the same sample, sequenced in a study of CD8 T cells in ankylosing spondylitis. TCRdb itself ran the 5' RACE reads through MiXCR, one entry per CDR3 protein. The sample lists about 160,000 distinct CDR3 sequences; about 16% were seen once. The sequenced material came from blood, either unsorted or a sorted T cell fraction (not recorded which). Receptors were obtained from a male donor with ankylosing spondylitis or in good health (not recorded which).

Many counts were recorded for this clonotype. The chain couples TRBV7-3 to TRBJ1-1; no firm D call. Germline CDR1 reads SGHTA; CDR2 reads FQGTGA. The CDR3 totals 14 residues. The V and J ends lost 2 bases and 1 base respectively, with 8 bases between them. CDR3 in amino acids: CASSLDGPNTEAFF. The DNA for the CDR3 is TGTGCCAGCAGCTTAGACGGTCCGAACACTGAAGCTTTCTTT.

The chain couples TRBV28 to TRBJ1-2, with D perhaps matching TRBD1 (6 bases). CDR3 length equals 14 residues. Germline V gene data show CDR1 as MDHEN and CDR2 as SYDVKM. Trimming removed 3 bases at V and 8 bases at J, with 16 bases between. CDR3 loop: CASSFGTGGLGYTF. The CDR3 region has the DNA TGTGCCAGCAGTTTTGGGACCGGGGGGCTCGGCTACACCTTC.

The chain employs TRBV18 and TRBJ2-3, with D possibly matching TRBD2 (5 bases). CDR1 is KGHSH and CDR2 is LQKENI in the germline V gene. The CDR3 loop spans 13 amino acids. V lost 3 bases and J lost 4, with 8 bases in between. In DNA, the CDR3 is TGTGCCAGCTCACCGGAGGTTGCAGATACGCAGTATTTT. It is translated as CASSPEVADTQYF.

This sequence joins TRBV20-1 and TRBJ2-7; the D gene is possibly TRBD1 (5 bases). V shed 5 bases and J shed 2 bases, with 16 bases lying between them. Germline CDR1 reads DFQATT; CDR2 reads SNEGSKA (reference sequence). This CDR3 is 14 amino acids long. The CDR3 bases are TGCAGTGCTGGGGCGGTAATTGTGCCCTACGAGCAGTACTTC. This gives the protein CSAGAVIVPYEQYF.

This clonotype has a handful of counts. J is TRBJ2-6 and V is TRBV18; no reliable D call. V dropped 2 bases and J dropped 2 bases, with 7 bases sitting between them. The CDR3 is 15 residues long. CDR1 and CDR2 from the germline V gene are KGHSH and LQKENI. The CDR3 nucleotides read TGTGCCAGCTCACCAAACTCACCTGGGGCCAACGTCCTGACTTTC. Residues: CASSPNSPGANVLTF.

This clonotype was detected ten times or more. The chain has TRBV5-1 and TRBJ2-1; TRBD2 matches 9 bases. Germline V lookup: CDR1 SGHRS, CDR2 YFSETQ. The ends lost 1 base at V and 4 bases at J; junction bases unmatched: 6. The CDR3 runs 16 residues. The CDR3: CASSLTPSGTYNEQFF. The CDR3 DNA follows: TGCGCCAGCAGCTTGACGCCTAGCGGGACTTACAATGAGCAGTTCTTC.

The chain uses TRBV28 and TRBJ2-7; D may match TRBD1 or TRBD2 (5 bases each). The CDR3 extends over 16 amino acids. Germline lookup yields CDR1 MDHEN and CDR2 SYDVKM. Trimming took 5 bases from V and 0 from J, leaving 17 bases between them. CDR3 loop: CASSPFSGASSYEQYF. The CDR3 nucleotides are TGTGCCAGCAGTCCCTTTTCCGGGGCCAGCTCCTACGAGCAGTACTTC.

V and J are TRBV28 and TRBJ2-7; 10 positions agree with TRBD2. This CDR3 has 15 residues. J lost 6 bases, V lost 4 bases, and 9 bases had no gene match. Germline V gives CDR1 MDHEN, CDR2 SYDVKM. The CDR3 coding sequence is TGTGCCAGCAGTTCCCTAATAGCGGGAGGAAGCGAGCAGTACTTC. Its protein product is CASSSLIAGGSEQYF. Variable domain in full (rest from reference TRBV28 and TRBJ2-7): DVKVTQSSRYLVKRTGEKVFLECVQDMDHENMFWYRQDPGLGLRLIYFSYDVKMKEKGDIPEGYSVSREKKERFSLILESASTNQTSMYLCASSSLIAGGSEQYFGPGTRLTVT.

The rearrangement uses TRBV7-6 and TRBJ2-1; D is unresolved. The V and J ends lost 5 bases and 7 bases respectively, with 12 bases between them. The CDR3 runs 13 residues. From germline, CDR1 is SGHVS and CDR2 FNYEAQ. This chain's CDR3 is CASSPRDENEQFF. In nucleotides, the CDR3 is TGTGCCAGCAGCCCCCGTGATGAAAATGAGCAGTTCTTC.

For the CDR3, the DNA is TGTGCCACCAGTGATGCGGGAGGGCCGAGGAATGAGCAGTTCTTC. This encodes CATSDAGGPRNEQFF. The J gene is TRBJ2-1, the V gene TRBV24-1, with 9 bases identical to TRBD2. Germline-derived CDR1 and CDR2 are KGHDR and SFDVKD. After removal of 3 bases from V and 7 bases from J, the junction contained 6 bases not matched to a gene. CDR3 length: 15 amino acids.

This clonotype occurred a few times. V usage is TRBV5-1 and J usage is TRBJ2-3; 8 nucleotides match TRBD2. V dropped 8 bases and J dropped 1; count of bases not matched to a gene: 6. The germline CDR1 and CDR2 sequences are SGHRS and YFSETQ. The CDR3 contains 14 residues. CDR3 nucleotide sequence: TGCGCCAGTTCCACTAGCGGAGGCACAGATACGCAGTATTTT. It yields the protein CASSTSGGTDTQYF.

In its sample, this clonotype was seen once. The J gene is TRBJ2-7, the V gene TRBV28; D is ambiguous. Germline V gives CDR1 MDHEN, CDR2 SYDVKM. V lost 9 bases and J lost 1, with 22 bases in between. The CDR3 contains 16 residues. CDR3 region: CARSPGLGCSSYEQYF. The CDR3 DNA sequence: TGTGCCAGGAGCCCCGGGCTCGGCTGCTCGTCCTACGAGCAGTACTTC.

There are many counts of this clonotype. This chain joins TRBV5-1 and TRBJ2-1; 7 bases fit TRBD1. Germline CDR1 reads SGHRS; CDR2 reads YFSETQ. With V trimmed by 6 bases and J by 3 bases, 3 bases remained unmatched. The CDR3 has 13 amino acids. The CDR3 bases are TGCGCCAGCAATAGACAGGGCTACAATGAGCAGTTCTTC. Protein product: CASNRQGYNEQFF.

Concerning this clonotype itself: A much larger clone differs from this one at a single base, so this may be a read error. The V gene is TRBV5-1, the J gene TRBJ1-1; no clear D. CDR3 length: 12 amino acids. The germline V gene encodes CDR1 SGHRS and CDR2 YFSETQ. V lost 0 bases to trimming and J lost 3 bases, with 3 bases between them. CDR3 nucleotides: TGCGCCAGCAGCTTGGCGGACACTGAAGCTTTCTTT. The encoded protein is CASSLADTEAFF.

This clonotype was seen ten or more times. The V and J genes are TRBV7-6 and TRBJ1-6, with 7 bases fitting TRBD1. Germline values: CDR1 SGHVS, CDR2 FNYEAQ. V shed 1 base and J 16 bases; nucleotides not matched to a gene: 7. The CDR3 is 13 amino acids. CDR3: CASSLETGRHLHF. The CDR3 coding sequence is TGTGCCAGCAGCTTAGAGACAGGGCGGCATCTCCACTTT. Full variable domain (rest looked up from reference TRBV7-6 and TRBJ1-6): GAGVSQSPRYKVTKRGQDVALRCDPISGHVSLYWYRQALGQGPEFLTYFNYEAQQDKSGLPNDRFSAERPEGSISTLTIQRTEQRDSAMYRCASSLETGRHLHFGNGTRLTVT.

As DNA, the CDR3 is TGTGCCAGCAGTTCCCTCACTTCCGCCGGGGAGCTGTTTTTT. The encoded protein is CASSSLTSAGELFF. The J gene is TRBJ2-2, the V gene TRBV12-3 or TRBV12-4; D gene unclear. This CDR3 is 14 amino acids long. Trimming removed 4 bases at V and 6 bases at J, with 12 bases between.

The chain is built from TRBV30 and TRBJ2-7; tentatively, D is TRBD2 (6 bases). The CDR3 covers 15 residues. The germline CDR1 and CDR2 sequences are GTSNPN and SVGIG (reference sequence). V lost 0 bases to trimming and J lost 7 bases, with 19 bases between them. The CDR3 sequence: CAWSVLLASSGEQYF. The DNA for the CDR3 is TGTGCCTGGAGTGTACTTCTAGCGTCTTCGGGAGAGCAGTACTTC.

This clonotype showed up many times. The rearrangement uses TRBV12-3 or TRBV12-4 and TRBJ1-1; possibly TRBD1 for D (6 bases). The CDR3 extends over 14 amino acids. V lost 2 bases and J 6 bases, leaving 13 bases between the germline ends. The CDR3 DNA is TGTGCCAGCAGTTTAAATCCAGGGGAGGCTGAAGCTTTCTTT. Protein product: CASSLNPGEAEAFF.

In its sample, this clonotype was seen many times. The rearrangement links TRBV20-1 to TRBJ2-1; TRBD2 agrees at 10 bases. The CDR3 sequence is 14 residues long. Germline CDR1 is DFQATT and CDR2 is SNEGSKA (reference sequence). Germline trimming cut 6 bases from V and 6 bases from J; bases unmatched to any gene: 8. CDR3 coding DNA: TGCAGTGCCACTCGGGGGACTAGCGCCAATGAGCAGTTCTTC. This encodes CSATRGTSANEQFF.

This chain links TRBV7-7 with TRBJ1-1; D ambiguous. V was trimmed by 5 bases and J by 7 bases, leaving 17 bases between them. This CDR3 spans 14 amino acids. Germline V gene lookup returns CDR1 SSHAT and CDR2 FNYEAQ (reference sequence). The CDR3 nucleotides are TGTGCCAGCAGCCCCTTGGGTGGCCGCAATGAAGCTTTCTTT. As protein: CASSPLGGRNEAFF.

There are a few counts of this clonotype. This sequence joins TRBV19 and TRBJ2-3; the D gene could be TRBD1 or TRBD2 (6 bases each). V was clipped by 1 base and J by 1 base, with 12 bases between them. Germline V gene sequence: CDR1 LNHDA, CDR2 SQIVND (reference sequence). CDR3 length: 16 amino acids. CDR3: CASSIGVEGGTDTQYF. The CDR3 nucleotides are TGTGCCAGTAGTATAGGTGTGGAGGGGGGCACAGATACGCAGTATTTT.

V is TRBV5-8 and J is TRBJ2-1; 8 nucleotides match TRBD1. V shed 1 base and J 6 bases; nucleotides not matched to a gene: 6. Germline values: CDR1 SGHTS, CDR2 YDEGEE. The CDR3 extends over 15 amino acids. DNA for the CDR3: TGTGCCAGCAGCTTGCTGGCAGGGGGCCGCAATGAGCAGTTCTTC. It is translated as CASSLLAGGRNEQFF.

This clonotype was detected a few times. The chain's CDR3 is CASSPGLAGGRIAKNIQYF. As DNA, the CDR3 is TGCGCCAGCAGCCCGGGACTAGCGGGAGGCCGTATAGCCAAAAACATTCAGTACTTC. This chain uses TRBV5-1 with TRBJ2-4, with 15 positions matching TRBD2. V shed 4 bases and J 0 bases; nucleotides not matched to a gene: 8. The V gene's germline CDR1 is SGHRS and CDR2 YFSETQ. The CDR3 totals 19 residues.

This clonotype showed up many times. J is TRBJ2-7 and V is TRBV20-1; TRBD2 matches at 8 bases. Germline CDR1 and CDR2: DFQATT and SNEGSKA (reference sequence). V shed 3 bases, J shed 3 bases, and the junction held 7 bases outside the gene matches. The CDR3 totals 14 residues. The CDR3 region is CSASPIAGFYEQYF. CDR3 in DNA: TGCAGTGCTAGCCCGATAGCGGGATTCTACGAGCAGTACTTC.

This clonotype was counted a few times. This rearrangement joins TRBV28 to TRBJ2-1, with D perhaps given as TRBD1 or TRBD2 (6 bases each). This CDR3 is built from 17 residues. V was pared by 1 base and J by 5 bases, with 18 bases between. Germline assignment: CDR1 MDHEN and CDR2 SYDVKM. This CDR3 reads CASSLSPGASGDNEQFF. Here the CDR3 DNA reads TGTGCCAGCAGTTTATCCCCGGGAGCCTCAGGGGACAATGAGCAGTTCTTC.

This clonotype was seen more than once but under ten times. V and J are TRBV6-1 and TRBJ1-6, with D tentatively TRBD1 (5 bases). The V end was cut by 8 bases, the J end by 7 bases, with 12 bases between. The germline gives CDR1 MNHNS, CDR2 SASEGT. The CDR3 is 13 residues long. The CDR3 sequence is CASRGLQNSPLHF. CDR3 DNA sequence: TGTGCCAGCCGGGGGTTACAAAATTCACCCCTCCACTTT.

This clonotype was counted between two and nine times. The chain combines TRBV6-1 with TRBJ2-1; 7 bases agree with TRBD1. CDR1 and CDR2 (germline): MNHNS, SASEGT. The CDR3 runs 13 residues. Losses at the gene ends were 7 bases for V and 2 bases for J; bases not matched to a gene: 2. The CDR3 spells CASNRGPYNEQFF. As DNA, the CDR3 is TGTGCCAGCAACAGGGGCCCCTACAATGAGCAGTTCTTC.

This clonotype has a single count. One end of the junction does not line up with germline, which may come from a read error. The gene calls are TRBV4-1 and TRBJ1-1, with 10 bases matching TRBD1. The CDR3 covers 15 residues. Germline V gene lookup returns CDR1 MGHRA and CDR2 YSYEKL. The CDR3 DNA sequence: TGCGCCAGCAGCCAGGGACAGGGGATAAACACTGCAGCTTTCTTT. Translating it yields CASSQGQGINTAAFF.

The chain carries TRBV27 and TRBJ2-7; D might be TRBD1 or TRBD2, each matching 5 bases. Germline CDR1 reads MNHEY; CDR2 reads SMNVEV (reference sequence). The CDR3 loop spans 14 amino acids. Trimming shortened V by 5 bases and J by 6 bases, and 17 bases separated the two germline ends. CDR3 coding DNA: TGTGCCAGCAGTCCCAAGGGGAGTGTCTGCGAGCAGTACTTC. Encoded protein: CASSPKGSVCEQYF.

In this sample, this clonotype turned up a few times. V and J are TRBV30 and TRBJ2-2; TRBD1 or TRBD2 may be the D gene (5 bases each). The ends were cut back, 4 bases at V and 7 bases at J, with 19 bases in the middle. The CDR3 consists of 15 residues. Germline CDR1 reads GTSNPN; CDR2 reads SVGIG (reference sequence). Here the CDR3 DNA reads TGTGCCTGGACTACCGGGACGGCTGGCGGCGGGGAGCTGTTTTTT. This encodes CAWTTGTAGGGELFF.

Worth noting for this clonotype: Germline and junction disagree at one end, which may indicate a read error. The CDR3 DNA is TGTGCCAGCAGCCAGCTAGCGGGAGAGGCCCAGTACTTC. This translates into CASSQLAGEAQYF. The rearrangement joins TRBV3-1 to TRBJ2-5; 10 bases are a match to TRBD2. The CDR3 length is 13 residues. Germline V gene lookup returns CDR1 LGHDT and CDR2 YNNKEL (reference sequence).

The chain recombines TRBV7-2 with TRBJ2-7, with TRBD1 identical over 8 bases. The V gene end was trimmed by 4 bases and the J gene end by 7 bases; junction bases not matched to a gene: 9. Germline V CDR1 and CDR2: SGHTA, FQGNSA. The CDR3 extends over 14 amino acids. Here the CDR3 reads CASSSPQGAREQYF. The CDR3 coding sequence is TGTGCCAGCAGCTCCCCCCAGGGGGCGCGGGAGCAGTACTTC.